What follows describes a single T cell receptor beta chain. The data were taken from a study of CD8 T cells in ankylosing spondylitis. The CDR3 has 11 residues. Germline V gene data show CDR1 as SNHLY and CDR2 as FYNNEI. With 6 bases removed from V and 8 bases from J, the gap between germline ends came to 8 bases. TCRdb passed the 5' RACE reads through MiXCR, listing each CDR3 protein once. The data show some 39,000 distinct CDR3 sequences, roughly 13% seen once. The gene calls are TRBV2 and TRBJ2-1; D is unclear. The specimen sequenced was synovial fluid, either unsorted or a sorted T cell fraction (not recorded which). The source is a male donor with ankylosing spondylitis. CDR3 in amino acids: CASRWQYEQFF. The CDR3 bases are TGTGCCAGCAGGTGGCAGTATGAGCAGTTCTTC.